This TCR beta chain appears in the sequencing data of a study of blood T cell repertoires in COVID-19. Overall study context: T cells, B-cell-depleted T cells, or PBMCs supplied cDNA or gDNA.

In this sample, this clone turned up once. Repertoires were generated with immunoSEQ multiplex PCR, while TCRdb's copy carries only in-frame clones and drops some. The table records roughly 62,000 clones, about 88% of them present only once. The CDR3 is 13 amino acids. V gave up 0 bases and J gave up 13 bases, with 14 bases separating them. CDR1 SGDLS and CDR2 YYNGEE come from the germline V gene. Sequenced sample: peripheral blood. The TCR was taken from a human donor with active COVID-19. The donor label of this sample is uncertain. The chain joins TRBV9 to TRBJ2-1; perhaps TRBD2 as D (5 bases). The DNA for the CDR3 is TGTGCCAGCAGCGTAGTCCCATTCGAGGGTCAGTTCTTC. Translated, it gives CASSVVPFEGQFF.